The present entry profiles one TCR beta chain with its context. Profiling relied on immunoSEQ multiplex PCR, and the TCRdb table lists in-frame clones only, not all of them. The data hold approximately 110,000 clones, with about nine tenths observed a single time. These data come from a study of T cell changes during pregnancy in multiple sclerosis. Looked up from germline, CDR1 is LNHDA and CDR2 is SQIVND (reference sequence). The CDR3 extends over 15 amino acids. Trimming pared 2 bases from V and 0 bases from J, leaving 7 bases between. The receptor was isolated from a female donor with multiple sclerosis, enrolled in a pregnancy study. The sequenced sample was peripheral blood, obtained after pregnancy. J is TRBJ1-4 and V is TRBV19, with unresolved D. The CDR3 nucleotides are TGTGCCAGTAGTATAACAGTCGCAACTAATGAAAAACTGTTTTTT. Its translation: CASSITVATNEKLFF. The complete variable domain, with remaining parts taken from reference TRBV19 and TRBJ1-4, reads DGGITQSPKYLFRKEGQNVTLSCEQNLNHDAMYWYRQDPGQGLRLIYYSQIVNDFQKGDIAEGYSVSREKKESFPLTVTSAQKNPTAFYLCASSITVATNEKLFFGSGTQLSVL.